The clone carrying this TCR beta chain was found many times. The antigen is undetermined. The sample is drawn from a study of T cells in Graves' hyperthyroidism and ophthalmopathy. Researchers amplified the TCR beta CDR3 regions from RNA transcripts. The TCR CDR3 was amplified in a first-round RT-PCR using the HTBI primer set. TCRdb re-called the multiplex PCR reads through MiXCR, storing one row per CDR3 protein. The sample holds approximately 690,000 distinct CDR3 sequences, roughly 20% seen once. Study-wide points: Among thyroid clonotypes expanded above 0.001, most also appeared in blood. In validation, the model predicted ophthalmopathy. These predictions came a median approximately 6.5 months before onset.

Germline loops: CDR1 MDHEN, CDR2 SYDVKM. V shed 8 bases, J shed 2 bases, and the junction held 6 bases outside the gene matches. CDR3 length: 13 residues. This chain uses TRBV28 with TRBJ2-7; TRBD1 aligns across 7 bases. The TCR sequence derives from a man in his thirties or forties with Graves' ophthalmopathy. Material for sequencing was blood. The CDR3 sequence: CASEPQGPYEQYF. In DNA, the CDR3 is TGTGCCAGCGAACCACAGGGGCCCTACGAGCAGTACTTC.